In this sample, the clone carrying this TCR beta chain turned up many times. Its antigen is currently unknown. The record originates from a study of T-cell reconstitution after alpha-beta-depleted transplantation in children. The study's findings and limits: When one year had passed after transplant, most T-cell counts and diversity came from newly produced T cells. Expanded graft clones numbering several hundred reportedly gave rise to alpha-beta T cells about two months after transplant. The origin of high day-60 TCRbeta diversity in some patients lay in surviving recipient T cells and thymic progenitors.

The CDR3 is made up of 15 amino acids. Molecular barcoding with unique molecular identifiers was used for the TCRbeta library. MiXCR was run by TCRdb on the PCR reads, yielding one entry per CDR3 protein. The sample yields under 300,000 distinct CDR3 sequences, 11% seen once. Sequencing used peripheral blood, obtained 180 days after TCRalphabeta/CD19-depleted stem cell transplant. This clonotype originated in a male patient between 2 and 9 years old who had a stem cell transplant for chronic granulomatous disease, so the T cells may come from the graft donor. V is TRBV21-1 and J is TRBJ2-5; the table's D gene call, TRBD2, was not cross checked with the DNA. TRBV21-1 is listed as a pseudogene. CDR3 in amino acids: CASSKGLAGVETQYF. The CDR3 DNA is TGTGCCAGCAGCAAGGGACTAGCGGGAGTTGAGACCCAGTACTTC.